This paragraph reports one TCR beta chain. Its target is unknown. The junction and the germline gene differ at one end; a read error may be behind it. CDR3 size: 12 residues. TRBV12-4/TRBJ1-2 clonotypes were amplified with adaptor-ligated barcode primers. Each CDR3 protein is one row after TCRdb ran MiXCR on the multiplex PCR reads. The sample contains some 600 distinct CDR3 sequences, roughly a quarter of which appear only once. Naive CD4+ cells had CD25+ Tregs removed. Whole-study results and caveats: Approximately 14% of tumor Treg sequences matched naive CD4+ cells.

The TCR sequence derives from a female donor with breast cancer. What was sequenced was naive CD4+ T cells sorted from blood. Subset specified: naive CD4+ T cells, CD4+CD45RA+CD25-. The rearrangement joins TRBV12-3 or TRBV12-4 to TRBJ1-2, with no clear D. CDR3 residues: CVSSARNYGYTF. The DNA for the CDR3 is TGTGTCAGCAGTGCACGTAACTATGGCTACACCTTC.